Listed here are 21 T cell receptor beta chains from one sample, sequenced in a study of graft-versus-host responses after intestinal transplantation. Assay used: immunoSEQ multiplex PCR; TCRdb lists only in-frame clones, some missing. Of tens of thousands of clones listed, approximately 92% were seen once; the top ten hold less than 0.5%. The antigens of these receptors remain unknown. The specimen comprised unstimulated CD8+ T cells sorted from spleen or lymph node cells, sampled before intestinal transplant. The receptors originated from a human donor who received an intestinal transplant.

This clone was observed once. This chain links TRBV23-1 with TRBJ2-5; D gene unclear. TRBV23-1 is treated as an ORF (open reading frame) with a function not yet certain. Deletions cut 0 bases from V and 7 bases from J, with 9 bases between. The CDR3 length is 13 residues. CDR3 DNA: TGCGCCAGCAGTCAATCCGGTCATGGGACCCAGTACTTC. Translation: CASSQSGHGTQYF.

This chain links TRBV7-9 with TRBJ2-7, with D uncertain. In germline, CDR1 is SEHNR, CDR2 FQNEAQ (reference sequence). Trimming left V 3 bases short and J 3 bases short, with 6 bases between. The CDR3 runs 12 residues. The CDR3 DNA sequence: TGTGCCAGCAGCTTGGGCAGCTACGAGCAGTACTTC. It yields the protein CASSLGSYEQYF. Full variable domain (rest looked up from reference TRBV7-9 and TRBJ2-7): DTGVSQNPRHKITKRGQNVTFRCDPISEHNRLYWYRQTLGQGPEFLTYFQNEAQLEKSRLLSDRFSAERPKGSFSTLEIQRTEQGDSAMYLCASSLGSYEQYFGPGTRLTVT.

This chain connects TRBV19 to TRBJ1-6; weak D call: TRBD1 (5 bases). Trimming stripped 6 bases from V and 10 bases from J, with 10 bases between. This CDR3 is built from 12 residues. From germline, CDR1 is LNHDA and CDR2 SQIVND (reference sequence). For the CDR3, the DNA is TGTGCCAGTAGGACAGAGAGCTCACCCCTCCACTTT. Encoded protein: CASRTESSPLHF.

The chain couples TRBV5-5 to TRBJ1-2; the match to TRBD1 covers 9 bases. V was pared by 0 bases and J by 4 bases, with 7 bases of the junction left unmatched. This CDR3 is built from 16 residues. Looked up from germline, CDR1 is SGHKS and CDR2 is YYEKEE (reference sequence). The CDR3 loop is CASSLGSGTGLYGYTF. CDR3 bases: TGTGCCAGCAGCTTGGGTAGTGGGACAGGGCTCTATGGCTACACCTTC.

J is TRBJ2-7 and V is TRBV5-4; a possible D gene is TRBD1 (6 bases). V was shortened by 3 bases and J by 2 bases, with 15 bases between the two germline ends. The CDR3 has 15 residues. Germline V gene sequence: CDR1 SGHNT, CDR2 YYREEE (reference sequence). CDR3 sequence reads: CASSWGPGSTYEQYF. CDR3 DNA sequence: TGTGCCAGCAGCTGGGGGCCCGGGTCCACCTACGAGCAGTACTTC.

This clone occurred once. CDR3 residues: CASRQREDPTTQYF. The CDR3 DNA reads TGTGCCAGCAGACAGCGGGAGGACCCCACTACGCAGTATTTT. The chain carries TRBV27 and TRBJ2-3; 9 bases map to TRBD2. CDR3 length: 14 amino acids. The ends lost 6 bases at V and 8 bases at J; junction bases unmatched: 9. Germline CDR1 and CDR2: MNHEY and SMNVEV (reference sequence).

Only one count was recorded for this clone. This chain joins TRBV13 and TRBJ1-3, with TRBD1 identical over 7 bases. This CDR3 region has 15 residues. The germline gives CDR1 PRHDT, CDR2 FYEKMQ (reference sequence). Trimming took 1 base from V and 4 from J; bases not matched to a gene: 4. The CDR3 loop reads CASSLAQGFGNTIYF. CDR3 coding DNA: TGTGCCAGCAGCTTAGCACAGGGGTTCGGAAACACCATATATTTT.

This clone has only a few counts. The chain recombines TRBV5-6 with TRBJ1-5, with D unresolved. The CDR3 covers 14 residues. The germline V and J ends were trimmed by 1 base and 2 bases, with 7 bases remaining between them. Looked up from germline, CDR1 is SGHDT and CDR2 is YYEEEE. The CDR3 DNA follows: TGTGCCAGCAGCTTGAGTGCAGGCAATCAGCCCCAGCATTTT. Protein sequence: CASSLSAGNQPQHF.

About this clone itself: One junction end does not reproduce the germline sequence, and a read error may be involved. CDR3 sequence reads: CASSGDRDTGELFF. In nucleotides, the CDR3 is TGTGCCAGCAGTGGGGACCGGGACACTGGGGAGCTGTTTTTT. This rearrangement joins TRBV6-1 to TRBJ2-2, with a tentative D call TRBD1 (6 bases). There are 14 residues in the CDR3. Germline V gives CDR1 MNHNS, CDR2 SASEGT.

The chain combines TRBV30 with TRBJ2-7, with 14 bases fitting TRBD2. This CDR3 is built from 15 residues. V shed 3 bases, J shed 3 bases, and the junction held 4 bases outside the gene matches. CDR1 and CDR2 from the germline V gene are GTSNPN and SVGIG (reference sequence). The CDR3 DNA reads TGTGCCTGGAGCGTGGGACTAGCGGGAGTCTACGAGCAGTACTTC. Protein: CAWSVGLAGVYEQYF.

J is TRBJ2-2 and V is TRBV4-3; 14 nucleotides agree with TRBD2. Germline loops: CDR1 LGHNA, CDR2 YSLEER. This CDR3 contains 17 residues. V shed 4 bases, J shed 3 bases, and the junction held 4 bases outside the gene matches. CDR3 DNA sequence: TGCGCCAGCAGCCCTAGACTAGCGGGGGGGTACACCGGGGAGCTGTTTTTT. The encoded protein is CASSPRLAGGYTGELFF.

The gene calls are TRBV30 and TRBJ1-1, with 9 positions matching TRBD1. Germline loops: CDR1 GTSNPN, CDR2 SVGIG (reference sequence). The CDR3 covers 10 residues. Trimming took 5 bases from V and 8 from J; bases not matched to a gene: 0. The CDR3 DNA follows: TGTGCCTGGGGGACAGGGGAAGCTTTCTTT. Encoded protein: CAWGTGEAFF. Variable domain in full (rest from reference TRBV30 and TRBJ1-1): SQTIHQWPATLVQPVGSPLSLECTVEGTSNPNLYWYRQAAGRGLQLLFYSVGIGQISSEVPQNLSASRPQDRQFILSSKKLLLSDSGFYLCAWGTGEAFFGQGTRLTVV.

The chain links TRBV5-6 to TRBJ2-7; 16 bases align to TRBD2. The CDR3 is 17 amino acids. After removal of 4 bases from V and 2 bases from J, the junction contained 6 bases not matched to a gene. Germline V gene data show CDR1 as SGHDT and CDR2 as YYEEEE. CDR3 sequence: CASSLDGTSGRAYEQYF. DNA of the CDR3: TGTGCCAGCAGCCTGGATGGGACTAGCGGGAGGGCCTACGAGCAGTACTTC.

Only one count was recorded for this clone. J is TRBJ1-1 and V is TRBV4-2; no definite D call. Trimming removed 4 bases at V and 0 bases at J, with 6 bases between. CDR3 length: 13 residues. Germline values: CDR1 LGHNA, CDR2 YNFKEQ. The CDR3 DNA follows: TGTGCCAGCAGCCCCCTAATGAACACTGAAGCTTTCTTT. Translated: CASSPLMNTEAFF.

V and J are TRBV15 and TRBJ2-1; 10 nucleotides match TRBD1. The CDR3 is 14 residues long. Germline CDR1 reads LNHNV; CDR2 reads YYDKDF (reference sequence). Trimming took 1 base from V and 8 from J; bases not matched to a gene: 2. CDR3 sequence (DNA): TGTGCCACCAGCAGAGGACAGGGGGCCGATGAGCAGTTCTTC. As protein: CATSRGQGADEQFF.

The gene calls are TRBV5-4 and TRBJ1-1; 9 bases are shared with TRBD1. This CDR3 comprises 12 residues. Germline lookup yields CDR1 SGHNT and CDR2 YYREEE (reference sequence). V shed 4 bases and J 8 bases; nucleotides not matched to a gene: 3. The CDR3 nucleotides are TGTGCCAGCAGCGGCGGGACAGGGGAAGCTTTCTTT. Protein product: CASSGGTGEAFF.

The chain joins TRBV9 to TRBJ1-3; D gene uncertain. The CDR3 loop spans 16 amino acids. Trimming stripped 0 bases from V and 0 bases from J, with 10 bases between. Germline assignment: CDR1 SGDLS and CDR2 YYNGEE. Here the CDR3 reads CASSVADGVSGNTIYF. Here the CDR3 DNA reads TGTGCCAGCAGCGTAGCTGACGGGGTCTCTGGAAACACCATATATTTT.

This chain joins TRBV19 and TRBJ1-2; 11 nucleotides match TRBD1. Germline V CDR1 and CDR2: LNHDA, SQIVND (reference sequence). The V and J ends lost 7 bases and 6 bases, in that order; junction bases with no gene match: 4. The CDR3 sequence is 13 residues long. The CDR3 reads CASTQDRGHGYTF. In DNA form, the CDR3 reads TGTGCCAGTACCCAGGACAGGGGGCATGGCTACACCTTC.

Remarks on this clone: A junction boundary mismatches the germline segment, possibly from a read error. The gene calls are TRBV7-9 and TRBJ2-7; D gene uncertain. The CDR3 is made up of 13 amino acids. CDR1 and CDR2 (germline): SEHNR, FQNEAQ (reference sequence). The CDR3 bases are TGTGCCAGCAGATTAGACCCAGGCTACGAGCAGTACTTC. The encoded protein is CASRLDPGYEQYF.

This chain joins TRBV11-2 and TRBJ1-2; 10 bases line up with TRBD1. This CDR3 has 15 amino acids. V dropped 5 bases and J dropped 3; count of bases not matched to a gene: 6. Germline V gene lookup returns CDR1 SGHAT and CDR2 FQNNGV. The DNA for the CDR3 is TGTGCCAGCAGCCCGGGAGGGACAGGGGACTATGGCTACACCTTC. This encodes CASSPGGTGDYGYTF.

This sequence joins TRBV6-5 and TRBJ2-7; no firm D call. CDR1 and CDR2 (germline): MNHEY, SVGAGI. CDR3 length: 13 amino acids. Trimming shortened V by 2 bases and J by 3 bases, and 8 bases separated the two germline ends. The CDR3 DNA follows: TGTGCCAGCAGTTACGGCAGTCTCTACGAGCAGTACTTC. Translation gives CASSYGSLYEQYF.